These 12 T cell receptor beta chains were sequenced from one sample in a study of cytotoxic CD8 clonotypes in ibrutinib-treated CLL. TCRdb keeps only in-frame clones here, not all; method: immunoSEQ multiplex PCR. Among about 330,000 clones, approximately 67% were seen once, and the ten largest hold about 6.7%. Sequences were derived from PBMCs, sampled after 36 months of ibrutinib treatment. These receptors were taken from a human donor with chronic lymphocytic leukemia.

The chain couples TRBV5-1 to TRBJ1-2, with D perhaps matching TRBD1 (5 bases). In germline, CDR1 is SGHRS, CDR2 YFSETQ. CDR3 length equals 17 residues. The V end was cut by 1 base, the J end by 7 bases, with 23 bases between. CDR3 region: CASSLLLGVGEYVGYTF. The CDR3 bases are TGCGCCAGCAGCTTGTTGCTCGGCGTAGGGGAGTACGTTGGCTACACCTTC.

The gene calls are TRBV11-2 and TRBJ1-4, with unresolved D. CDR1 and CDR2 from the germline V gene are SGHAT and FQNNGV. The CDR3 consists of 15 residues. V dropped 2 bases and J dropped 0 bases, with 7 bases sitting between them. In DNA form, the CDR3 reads TGTGCCAGCAGCTTAATCGGAGCAACTAATGAAAAACTGTTTTTT. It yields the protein CASSLIGATNEKLFF.

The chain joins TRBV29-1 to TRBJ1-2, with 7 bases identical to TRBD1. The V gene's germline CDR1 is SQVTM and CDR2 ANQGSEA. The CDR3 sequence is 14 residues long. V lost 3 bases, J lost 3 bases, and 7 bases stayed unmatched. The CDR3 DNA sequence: TGCAGCGTTGATCCGACAGGGAGTTACTATGGCTACACCTTC. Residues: CSVDPTGSYYGYTF.

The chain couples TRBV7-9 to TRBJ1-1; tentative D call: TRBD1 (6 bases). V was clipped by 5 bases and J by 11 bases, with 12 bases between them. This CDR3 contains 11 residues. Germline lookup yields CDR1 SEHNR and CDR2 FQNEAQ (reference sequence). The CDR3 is CASSLQGHAFF. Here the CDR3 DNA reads TGTGCCAGCAGCCTACAGGGACACGCTTTCTTT. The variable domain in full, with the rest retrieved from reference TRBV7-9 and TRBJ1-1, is DTGVSQNPRHKITKRGQNVTFRCDPISEHNRLYWYRQTLGQGPEFLTYFQNEAQLEKSRLLSDRFSAERPKGSFSTLEIQRTEQGDSAMYLCASSLQGHAFFGQGTRLTVV.

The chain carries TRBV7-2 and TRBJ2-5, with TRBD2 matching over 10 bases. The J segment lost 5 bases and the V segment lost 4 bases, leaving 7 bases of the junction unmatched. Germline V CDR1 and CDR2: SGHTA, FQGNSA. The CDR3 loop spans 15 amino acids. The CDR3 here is CASSYSGRALETQYF. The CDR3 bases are TGTGCCAGCAGCTACAGCGGGAGGGCTTTGGAGACCCAGTACTTC.

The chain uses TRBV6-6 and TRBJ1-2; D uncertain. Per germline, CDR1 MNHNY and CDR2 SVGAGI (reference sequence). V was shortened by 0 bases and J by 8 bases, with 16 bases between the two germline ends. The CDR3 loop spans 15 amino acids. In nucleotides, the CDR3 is TGTGCCAGCAGTTACTCCCCGACACGATCGGGCGGCTACACCTTC. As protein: CASSYSPTRSGGYTF.

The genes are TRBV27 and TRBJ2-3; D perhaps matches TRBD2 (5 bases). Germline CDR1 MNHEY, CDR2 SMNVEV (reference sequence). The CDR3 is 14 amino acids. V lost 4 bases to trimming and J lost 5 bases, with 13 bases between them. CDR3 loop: CASSSERAEDTQYF. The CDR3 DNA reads TGTGCCAGCAGTTCCGAGAGGGCCGAAGATACGCAGTATTTT.

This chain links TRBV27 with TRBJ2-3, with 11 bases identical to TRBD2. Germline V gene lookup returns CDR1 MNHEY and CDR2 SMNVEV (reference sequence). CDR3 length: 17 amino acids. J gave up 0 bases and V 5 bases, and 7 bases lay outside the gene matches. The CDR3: CASSPPGLAASTDTQYF. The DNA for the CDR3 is TGTGCCAGCAGTCCCCCGGGACTAGCGGCCAGCACAGATACGCAGTATTTT.

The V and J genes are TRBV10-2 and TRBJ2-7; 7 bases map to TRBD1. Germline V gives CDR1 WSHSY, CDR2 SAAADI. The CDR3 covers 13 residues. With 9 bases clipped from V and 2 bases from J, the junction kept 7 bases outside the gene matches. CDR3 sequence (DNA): TGCGCCAGTTTACAGGGGTCTACCTACGAGCAGTACTTC. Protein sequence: CASLQGSTYEQYF.

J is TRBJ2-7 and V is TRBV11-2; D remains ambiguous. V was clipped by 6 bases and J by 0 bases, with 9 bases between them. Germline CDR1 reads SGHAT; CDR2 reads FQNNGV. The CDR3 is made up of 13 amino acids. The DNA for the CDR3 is TGTGCCAGCAGATCACGGAGCTCCTACGAGCAGTACTTC. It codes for CASRSRSSYEQYF.

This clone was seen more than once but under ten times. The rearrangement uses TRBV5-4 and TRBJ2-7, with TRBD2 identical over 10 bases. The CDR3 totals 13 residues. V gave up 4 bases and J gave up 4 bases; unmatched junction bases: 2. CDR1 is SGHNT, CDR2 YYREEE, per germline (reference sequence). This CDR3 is CASSGGLAYEQYF. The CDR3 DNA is TGTGCCAGCAGCGGGGGACTAGCGTACGAGCAGTACTTC. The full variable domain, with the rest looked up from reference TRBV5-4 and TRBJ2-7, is ETGVTQSPTHLIKTRGQQVTLRCSSQSGHNTVSWYQQALGQGPQFIFQYYREEENGRGNFPPRFSGLQFPNYSSELNVNALELDDSALYLCASSGGLAYEQYFGPGTRLTVT.

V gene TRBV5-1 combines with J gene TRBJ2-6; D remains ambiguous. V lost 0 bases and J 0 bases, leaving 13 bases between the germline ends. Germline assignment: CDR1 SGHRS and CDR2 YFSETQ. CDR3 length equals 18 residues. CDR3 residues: CASSLAETQSSGANVLTF. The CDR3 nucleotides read TGCGCCAGCAGCTTGGCGGAGACACAGAGCTCTGGGGCCAACGTCCTGACTTTC.